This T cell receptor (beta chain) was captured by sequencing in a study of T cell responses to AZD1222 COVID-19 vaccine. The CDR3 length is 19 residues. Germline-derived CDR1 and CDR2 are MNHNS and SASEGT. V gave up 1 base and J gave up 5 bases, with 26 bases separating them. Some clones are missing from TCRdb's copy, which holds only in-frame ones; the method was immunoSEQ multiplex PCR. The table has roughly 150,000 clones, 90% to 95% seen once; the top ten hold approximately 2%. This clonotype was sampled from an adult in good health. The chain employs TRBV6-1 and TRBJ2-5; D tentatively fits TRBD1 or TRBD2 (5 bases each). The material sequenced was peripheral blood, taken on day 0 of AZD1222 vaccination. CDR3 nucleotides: TGTGCCAGCAGTGAAGTCAGCATAACCTCAGGGAGTCTAATCGAGACCCAGTACTTC. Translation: CASSEVSITSGSLIETQYF.